Listed below are T cell receptor beta chains from one sample, sequenced in a study of metastatic and nonmetastatic thyroid tumors. From the PCR reads, TCRdb re-called clones with MiXCR. The sample has over 8,000 clones, approximately 31% seen once; the top ten hold 15% to 20%. The sample taken for sequencing was adjacent normal tissue. Receptor source: a female donor with papillary thyroid cancer or a benign thyroid nodule (not recorded which). Some clones in this sample may be carry-over from other donors' samples. Both conserved end residues are part of each CDR3. The D gene is left open where the match is weak. Only some rows state a clone size, as once, few, many or a class for expanded clones.

d_gene,abundance,j_gene,v_gene,CDR3nt,CDR3aa
NA,few,TRBJ1-1,TRBV27,TGTGCCAGCAGTACCGAAGCTTGGGGGCAGGACACTGAAGCTTTCTTT,CASSTEAWGQDTEAFF
NA,many,TRBJ1-1,TRBV12-3/TRBV12-4,TGTGCCAGCAGTTTCGGCTCCACTGAAGCTTTCTTT,CASSFGSTEAFF
NA,few,TRBJ1-2,TRBV6-1,TGTGCCAGCAGTTCAGGAGTCCTCAATGGCTACACCTTC,CASSSGVLNGYTF
TRBD1,NA,TRBJ1-1,TRBV9,TGTGCCAGCAGCGTAGACCAGGGGGCGAACACTGAAGCTTTCTTT,CASSVDQGANTEAFF
TRBD1,NA,TRBJ1-2,TRBV4-1,TGCGCCAGCAGCCATCCCGACAGGGTGGACGGCTACACCTTC,CASSHPDRVDGYTF
NA,few,TRBJ1-1,TRBV9,TGTGCCAGCAGCGTAAAGGGGGGCACTGAAGCTTTCTTT,CASSVKGGTEAFF
TRBD1,few,TRBJ2-7,TRBV6-1,TGTGCCAGCAATGCCAAGGGACAGGGGGGGGAAGAGCAGTACTTC,CASNAKGQGGEEQYF
NA,NA,TRBJ2-3,TRBV12-3/TRBV12-4,TGTGCCAGCGTGGGAGGAGACACAGATACGCAGTATTTT,CASVGGDTDTQYF
NA,NA,TRBJ1-6,TRBV11-3,TGTGCCAGCAGCTTGCATAGAAATTCACCCCTCCACTTT,CASSLHRNSPLHF
NA,few,TRBJ1-2,TRBV6-1,TGTGCCAGCAGTGACCGACAGTACTATGGCTACACCTTC,CASSDRQYYGYTF
TRBD1,NA,TRBJ1-6,TRBV30,TGTGCCTGGAGTGTAAATATCGGGACAGGTTCACCCCTCCACTTT,CAWSVNIGTGSPLHF